The source of this T cell receptor (beta chain) is a study of T-cell memory formation after mild COVID-19. Remarks on this clonotype: No antigen is known for it.

Study-wide points: Pre-infection memory contained some responding clones, which suggested that cross-reactive memory had joined. CD4+ bias marked clones expanding day 15 to 37, unlike balanced contracting clones.

CDR1 is SGHDT and CDR2 is YYEEEE in the germline V gene. Unmatched junction bases numbered 7, after V lost 6 bases and J lost 4 bases. The CDR3 consists of 14 residues. Each CDR3 protein is one row after TCRdb ran MiXCR on the 5' RACE reads. The sample yields roughly 600,000 distinct CDR3 sequences, roughly 18% seen once. This clonotype was obtained from an adult woman who had mild COVID-19 (a few samples of this study predate the infection). Cell type and time point are not known. Sequenced sample: PBMCs or a T cell subset sorted from them (not recorded which). The gene calls are TRBV5-6 and TRBJ1-5, with 7 bases fitting TRBD1. CDR3 sequence reads: CASTLGQLNQPQHF. As DNA, the CDR3 is TGTGCCAGCACCCTGGGACAGTTAAATCAGCCCCAGCATTTT.